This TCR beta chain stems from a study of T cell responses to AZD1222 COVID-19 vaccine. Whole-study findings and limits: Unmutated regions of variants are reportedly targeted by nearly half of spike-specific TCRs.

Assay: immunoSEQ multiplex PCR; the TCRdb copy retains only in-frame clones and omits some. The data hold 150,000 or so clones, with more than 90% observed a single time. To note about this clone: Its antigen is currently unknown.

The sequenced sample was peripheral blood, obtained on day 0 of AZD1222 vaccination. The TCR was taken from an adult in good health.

The CDR3 DNA sequence: TGTGCCAGTAGTATAGACCGGGACTTTAGCAATGAGCAGTTCTTC. This gives the protein CASSIDRDFSNEQFF. This sequence joins TRBV19 and TRBJ2-1; D perhaps matches TRBD2 (6 bases). Per the germline V gene, CDR1 is LNHDA and CDR2 is SQIVND (reference sequence). V was shortened by 0 bases and J by 6 bases, with 12 bases between the two germline ends. The CDR3 runs to 15 residues.